This T cell receptor (beta chain) comes out of a study of CD8 T cells in ankylosing spondylitis. Study outcomes and limitations: Roughly eight highly homologous variants made up a TCR beta motif that seemed to typify ankylosing spondylitis blood.

This clonotype was observed a handful of times. Its matching antigen is unknown. Trimming removed 1 base from V and 3 bases from J, with 14 bases in between. Germline V gene sequence: CDR1 SGHRS, CDR2 YFSETQ. CDR3 length: 15 amino acids. Library preparation for TCR beta used quantitative 5'-RACE with molecular barcodes. TCRdb re-called the 5' RACE reads with MiXCR, one entry per CDR3 protein. The sample lists about 440,000 distinct CDR3 sequences; 15% to 20% were seen once. V usage is TRBV5-1 and J usage is TRBJ2-7, with D unresolved. This clonotype was obtained from a male donor with ankylosing spondylitis. The specimen was blood, either unsorted or a sorted T cell fraction (not recorded which). The CDR3 spells CASSLTLGLNYEQYF. Written as DNA, the CDR3 is TGCGCCAGCAGCTTGACTTTAGGTCTCAACTACGAGCAGTACTTC.